This T cell receptor (beta chain) was sequenced in a study of cytotoxic CD8 clonotypes in ibrutinib-treated CLL. Study-wide context: Response samples followed a median 12 months of treatment, range 6 to 36. General study points: For progressing versus sustained-remission patients, sampling times were not the same.

In its sample, this clone was seen once. The antigen is unknown. CDR3 length: 15 residues. With 6 bases clipped from V and 3 bases from J, the junction kept 12 bases outside the gene matches. In germline, CDR1 is SGHNT, CDR2 YYREEE (reference sequence). Sequencing was designed to attain a depth spanning 1 in 200,000 to 1 in 1 million T cells. This table comes from immunoSEQ multiplex PCR, and its TCRdb copy is limited to in-frame clones, with some not included. Of some 310,000 clones listed, more than 65% are singletons. With cryopreserved PBMCs as the source, roughly 2 micrograms of genomic DNA went to TCR beta libraries.

This clonotype was obtained from a human donor with chronic lymphocytic leukemia. The sequencing used PBMCs, collected before ibrutinib treatment. V is TRBV5-4 and J is TRBJ2-7, with 7 bases lining up with TRBD1. The CDR3 bases are TGTGCCAGCAACTCAGGACAGGATAAAGGCTACGAGCAGTACTTC. This translates into CASNSGQDKGYEQYF.